This TCR beta chain was profiled in a study of shared clonotypes between healthy human individuals. Study details: Each donor's CD4 naive and CD4 memory cells filled three plates apiece, CD8 naive two, and CD8 memory one.

This table comes from immunoSEQ multiplex PCR, and its TCRdb copy is limited to in-frame clones, with some not included. The data hold 2,500,000 or so clones, with approximately 93% observed a single time. Donors comprised only Caucasian adults living in Nashville, Tennessee. This CDR3 is built from 14 residues. Germline CDR1 is MNHEY and CDR2 is SVGAGI. The trim removed 2 bases at V and 8 bases at J, leaving 7 bases unmatched. Study findings and constraints: In having few donors, the study represented limited genetic and exposure-history diversity.

In the case of this clone: Antigen: not known. Other nucleotide sequences in the sample specify the same CDR3.

The specimen sequenced was naive CD4+ T cells from PBMCs. The subset was: CD45RA+ positively selected. This chain joins TRBV6-5 and TRBJ1-2; 8 bases line up with TRBD1. The clonotype comes from a man in his late teens or twenties in good health. Some clones in this sample may be carry-over from other donors' samples. The CDR3 sequence is CASSYGQGARGYTF. CDR3 DNA: TGTGCCAGCAGTTACGGTCAGGGGGCGCGGGGCTACACCTTC.